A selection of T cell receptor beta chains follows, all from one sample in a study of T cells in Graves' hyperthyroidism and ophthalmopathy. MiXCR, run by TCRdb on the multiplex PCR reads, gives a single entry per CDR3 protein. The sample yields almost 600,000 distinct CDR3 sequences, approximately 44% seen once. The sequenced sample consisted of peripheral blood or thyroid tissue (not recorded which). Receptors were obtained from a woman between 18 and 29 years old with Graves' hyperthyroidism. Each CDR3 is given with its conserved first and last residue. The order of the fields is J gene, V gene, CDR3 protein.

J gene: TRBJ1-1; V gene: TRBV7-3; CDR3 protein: CASSYSGQGGNTEAFF
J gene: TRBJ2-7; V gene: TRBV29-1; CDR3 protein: CSSPGTPISSYEQYF
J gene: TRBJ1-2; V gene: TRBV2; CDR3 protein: CASSEEGYGYTF
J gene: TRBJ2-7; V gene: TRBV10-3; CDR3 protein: CAISEDGRGEETSPSYEQYF
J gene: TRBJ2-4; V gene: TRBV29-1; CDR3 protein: CSAGTAAKNIQYF
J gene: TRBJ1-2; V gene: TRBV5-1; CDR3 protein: CASSLEGNGYTF
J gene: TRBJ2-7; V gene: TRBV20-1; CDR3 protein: CSGARAHEQYF
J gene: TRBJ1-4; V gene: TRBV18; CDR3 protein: CASSPRQTNEKLFF
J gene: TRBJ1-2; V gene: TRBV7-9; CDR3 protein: CACNPGISGGYTF
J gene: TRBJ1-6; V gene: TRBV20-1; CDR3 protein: CSSGTVVNSPLHF
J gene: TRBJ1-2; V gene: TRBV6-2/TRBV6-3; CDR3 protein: CASSYSSGNYGYTF
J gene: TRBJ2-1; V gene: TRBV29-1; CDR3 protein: CSVAPGQGPNEQFF
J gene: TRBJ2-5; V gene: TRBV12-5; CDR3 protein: CASGLTGGKGETQYF
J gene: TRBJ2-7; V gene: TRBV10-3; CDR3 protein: CAMKDRTSYEQYF
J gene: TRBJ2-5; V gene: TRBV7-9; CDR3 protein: CASSLGRYSNQPQYF
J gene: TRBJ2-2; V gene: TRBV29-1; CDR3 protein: CSSGTGGGGELFF
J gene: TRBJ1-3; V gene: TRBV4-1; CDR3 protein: CASSQESQGASGNTIYF
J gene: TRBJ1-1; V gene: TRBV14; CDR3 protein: CASSQEHGTEAFF
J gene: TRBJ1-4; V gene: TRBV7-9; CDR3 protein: CASSLDNADEKLFF
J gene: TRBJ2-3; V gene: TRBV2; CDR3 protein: CARHPGPQEADTQYF
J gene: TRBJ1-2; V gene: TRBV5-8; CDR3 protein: CASSFRTAYGYTF
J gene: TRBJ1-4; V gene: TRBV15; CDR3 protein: CATSRDGREGEKLFF